The clone carrying this T cell receptor beta chain was detected only once. Other DNA sequences of this sample code for an identical CDR3. Clones were read by immunoSEQ multiplex PCR, and TCRdb kept only the in-frame ones, dropping some. The table includes about 2.2 million clones, about 93% detected once. V lost 5 bases to trimming and J lost 3 bases; unmatched junction nucleotides: 2. From germline, CDR1 is SGHTA and CDR2 FQGNSA. The CDR3 has 14 amino acids. Positively selected for CCR7, the CD45RO-negative cells used as naive CD8 cells excluded terminally differentiated effector memory CD45RA+ cells. This record belongs to a study of shared clonotypes between healthy human individuals. Whole-study context: The plates for each donor numbered three CD4 naive, three CD4 memory, two CD8 naive and one CD8 memory.

The receptor comes from a man aged 18 to 30 in good health. Some clones in this sample may be carry-over from other donors' samples. Sequences were obtained from naive CD8+ T cells from PBMCs. The V call is TRBV7-2, the J call TRBJ2-2; TRBD2 agrees at 8 bases. The CDR3 is CASSPSGYTGELFF. The CDR3 DNA is TGTGCCAGCAGCCCTAGCGGGTACACCGGGGAGCTGTTTTTT.